The 19 T cell receptor beta chains below come from one sample, sequenced in a study of blood T cell repertoires in COVID-19. Clones were read by immunoSEQ multiplex PCR, and TCRdb kept only the in-frame ones, dropping some. In the table there are over 110,000 clones, about 70% of which are singletons. The sequenced material came from peripheral blood. These TCRs come from a man aged 80 or over with acute or convalescent COVID-19.

The CDR3: CASSGGGLEQYF. The CDR3 bases are TGTGCCAGCAGTGGAGGAGGCCTCGAGCAGTACTTC. This rearrangement joins TRBV2 to TRBJ2-7, with a weak D call TRBD2 (5 bases). CDR1 and CDR2 (germline): SNHLY, FYNNEI. Trimming pared 4 bases from V and 6 bases from J, leaving 10 bases between. The CDR3 is 12 residues long.

V is TRBV7-9 and J is TRBJ2-7; a weak D match, TRBD2 (5 bases). CDR1 SEHNR and CDR2 FQNEAQ come from the germline V gene (reference sequence). The CDR3 length is 17 residues. V gave up 1 base and J gave up 2 bases, with 18 bases separating them. The CDR3 sequence: CASSLEDFDGSPYEQYF. CDR3 in DNA: TGTGCCAGCAGCTTAGAGGATTTCGATGGGAGCCCCTACGAGCAGTACTTC. The whole variable domain, remainder taken from reference TRBV7-9 and TRBJ2-7, is DTGVSQNPRHKITKRGQNVTFRCDPISEHNRLYWYRQTLGQGPEFLTYFQNEAQLEKSRLLSDRFSAERPKGSFSTLEIQRTEQGDSAMYLCASSLEDFDGSPYEQYFGPGTRLTVT.

The chain recombines TRBV6-5 with TRBJ2-7, with a tentative D call TRBD1 (6 bases). V was pared by 6 bases and J by 3 bases, with 18 bases between. The V gene's germline CDR1 is MNHEY and CDR2 SVGAGI. The CDR3 length is 15 residues. This chain's CDR3 is CASSPQGIHNYEQYF. Written as DNA, the CDR3 is TGTGCCAGCAGCCCCCAGGGGATCCACAACTACGAGCAGTACTTC.

V gene TRBV2 combines with J gene TRBJ2-4, with 8 bases matching TRBD1. After removal of 6 bases from V and 8 bases from J, the junction contained 6 bases not matched to a gene. CDR3 length: 13 residues. Germline lookup yields CDR1 SNHLY and CDR2 FYNNEI. As DNA, the CDR3 is TGTGCCAGCAGCGCTGGACAGGGCGACATTCAGTACTTC. Its translation is CASSAGQGDIQYF.

The chain combines TRBV5-1 with TRBJ1-3, with D hard to call. The germline CDR1 and CDR2 sequences are SGHRS and YFSETQ. This CDR3 is 15 amino acids long. Between the trimmed V and J ends, which lost 0 bases and 0 bases, there was a span of 7 bases. The CDR3 loop is CASSLDSRSGNTIYF. DNA of the CDR3: TGCGCCAGCAGCTTGGACAGCCGCTCTGGAAACACCATATATTTT.

This clone was recorded once. V and J are TRBV3-1 (or the pseudogene TRBV3-2) and TRBJ2-7, with TRBD2 as a possible D gene (5 bases). This CDR3 has 15 residues. Germline V gene sequence: CDR1 LGHDT, CDR2 YNNKEL (reference sequence). V lost 0 bases and J lost 4, with 13 bases in between. The CDR3 region has the DNA TGTGCCAGCAGCCAAGATAGCCGGGAAAGGTACGAGCAGTACTTC. It yields the protein CASSQDSRERYEQYF.

This clone appeared a few times. CDR3 region: CASSVSQGYEQYF. CDR3 sequence (DNA): TGTGCCAGCAGCGTGTCGCAGGGCTACGAGCAGTACTTC. The V and J genes are TRBV9 and TRBJ2-7; tentatively, D is TRBD1 (5 bases). Trimming removed 2 bases at V and 3 bases at J, with 9 bases between. The CDR3 runs 13 residues. Per the germline V gene, CDR1 is SGDLS and CDR2 is YYNGEE.

The count of this clone is one. This chain connects TRBV18 to TRBJ1-1, with 12 bases lining up with TRBD1. The CDR3 is made up of 17 amino acids. CDR1 KGHSH and CDR2 LQKENI come from the germline V gene. Trimming removed 4 bases from V and 1 base from J; junction bases left unmatched: 7. The CDR3 sequence: CASSLGQGAIRNTEAFF. Written as DNA, the CDR3 is TGTGCCAGCTCACTGGGACAGGGGGCCATAAGGAACACTGAAGCTTTCTTT. The entire variable domain, with the rest obtained from reference TRBV18 and TRBJ1-1, is as follows: NAGVMQNPRHLVRRRGQEARLRCSPMKGHSHVYWYRQLPEEGLKFMVYLQKENIIDESGMPKERFSAEFPKEGPSILRIQQVVRGDSAAYFCASSLGQGAIRNTEAFFGQGTRLTVV.

The J gene is TRBJ2-5, the V gene TRBV11-2; 7 positions match TRBD1. Germline V gene lookup returns CDR1 SGHAT and CDR2 FQNNGV. Trimming cost V 3 bases and J 6 bases; bases outside gene matches: 22. The CDR3 sequence is 19 residues long. The CDR3 DNA sequence: TGTGCCAGCAGCTTGGGGGTACTGTGGGTAAGGGGGCAGGAGAAGACCCAGTACTTC. Translation: CASSLGVLWVRGQEKTQYF.

The gene calls are TRBV5-5 and TRBJ1-1, with TRBD1 matching 11 bases. Germline V gives CDR1 SGHKS, CDR2 YYEKEE (reference sequence). The CDR3 spans 14 residues. J gave up 6 bases and V 4 bases, and 5 bases lay outside the gene matches. CDR3 sequence reads: CASSGQGALAEAFF. CDR3 DNA sequence: TGTGCCAGCAGCGGACAGGGGGCGCTGGCTGAAGCTTTCTTT.

This clone came up a few times. The chain has TRBV5-1 and TRBJ2-5; 11 nucleotides agree with TRBD2. The germline V gene encodes CDR1 SGHRS and CDR2 YFSETQ. The V gene end was trimmed by 2 bases and the J gene end by 2 bases; junction bases not matched to a gene: 2. CDR3 length: 15 amino acids. The CDR3 bases are TGCGCCAGCAGCTTCGGGACTAGCGGTCAAGAGACCCAGTACTTC. Protein: CASSFGTSGQETQYF.

The chain is built from TRBV10-3 and TRBJ2-5; 16 nucleotides align to TRBD2. Germline CDR1 ENHRY, CDR2 SYGVKD. V trimming: 11 bases; J trimming: 4 bases; junction bases outside the gene matches: 7. The CDR3 totals 15 residues. The CDR3 sequence: CAAGTSGGGTETQYF. Here the CDR3 DNA reads TGTGCCGCCGGGACTAGCGGGGGGGGAACAGAGACCCAGTACTTC.

This clone appeared a few times. This sequence joins TRBV6-1 and TRBJ2-3; tentative D call: TRBD1 (5 bases). With 1 base removed from V and 1 base from J, the gap between germline ends came to 9 bases. Germline-derived CDR1 and CDR2 are MNHNS and SASEGT. The CDR3 is 15 residues long. CDR3 loop: CASSEDGAGTDTQYF. DNA for the CDR3: TGTGCCAGCAGTGAAGATGGGGCAGGCACAGATACGCAGTATTTT.

The chain combines TRBV5-1 with TRBJ1-1; D is possibly TRBD1 (5 bases). Germline-derived CDR1 and CDR2 are SGHRS and YFSETQ. The CDR3 totals 13 residues. The V end lost 0 bases, the J end lost 5 bases, and 8 bases lay between the germline ends. Written as DNA, the CDR3 is TGCGCCAGCAGCTTGGATGGGGGGACTGAAGCTTTCTTT. This encodes CASSLDGGTEAFF.

J is TRBJ2-2 and V is TRBV28, with TRBD1 identical over 7 bases. The CDR3 loop spans 12 amino acids. Germline CDR1 is MDHEN and CDR2 is SYDVKM. Written as DNA, the CDR3 is TGTACCACAGGGGCCCGCCCTGGGGAGCTGTTTTTT. Residues: CTTGARPGELFF.

The chain employs TRBV20-1 and TRBJ2-7; 11 bases map to TRBD1. The CDR3 has 11 residues. The germline V gene has CDR1 DFQATT and CDR2 SNEGSKA (reference sequence). The CDR3 region has the DNA TGCGCGGGACAGGGGGCCTACGAGCAGTACTTC. Amino acid sequence: CAGQGAYEQYF.

There are a few counts of this clone. The chain carries TRBV6-5 and TRBJ2-7; D is ambiguous. Germline lookup yields CDR1 MNHEY and CDR2 SVGAGI. The CDR3 has 15 residues. Trimming removed 8 bases from V and 0 bases from J, with 17 bases in between. The CDR3 bases are TGTGCCAGCGATGAGGCGGCATATTACTCCTACGAGCAGTACTTC. Amino acids: CASDEAAYYSYEQYF.

J is TRBJ1-4 and V is TRBV19, with D hard to call. Germline-derived CDR1 and CDR2 are LNHDA and SQIVND (reference sequence). The V end was cut by 3 bases, the J end by 0 bases, with 8 bases between. This CDR3 contains 15 residues. Written as DNA, the CDR3 is TGTGCCAGTAGTATTCGGGTTACAACTAATGAAAAACTGTTTTTT. It is translated as CASSIRVTTNEKLFF.

This chain uses TRBV3-1 (or the pseudogene TRBV3-2) with TRBJ1-1; D is unclear. Looked up from germline, CDR1 is LGHDT and CDR2 is YNNKEL (reference sequence). The germline V and J ends were trimmed by 0 bases and 8 bases, with 10 bases remaining between them. CDR3 length equals 13 residues. The CDR3 sequence is CASSQEVSGEAFF. The DNA for the CDR3 is TGTGCCAGCAGCCAAGAGGTCTCGGGGGAAGCTTTCTTT.